This TCR beta chain was identified during a study of CXCR3-negative and CXCR3-positive naive CD8 T cells. Study-level findings and limits: Both naive subsets had comparably high diversity; memory CD8+ cells much lower. The study found that naive CXCR3-negative and CXCR3-positive cells shared TRBV-TRBJ usage, while memory cells differed.

At a few hundred thousand cells each, triplicate sorts were carried out for each CD8+ T cell subset. CD45RO-CCR7+CD27+CD95- was the phenotype of naive CD8+ T cells. This CDR3 has 15 amino acids. Germline V gives CDR1 MNHEY, CDR2 SVGEGT. The study made its TRB cDNA libraries by 5' RACE, adding UMI labels. TCRdb re-called the 5' RACE reads; one entry per CDR3 protein, DNA not given. The sample shows some 8,700 distinct CDR3 sequences, and less than 1.5% sits with its ten largest clones. According to its frequency, this clonotype is medium-sized (0.01 to 0.1%). As yet, its antigen is unknown. The material sequenced was naive CXCR3- CD8+ T cells from blood. Indicated subset: CD45RO-CCR7+CD27+CD95- naive CD8+ T cells lacking CXCR3 (TNR3-). The gene calls are TRBV6-2 or TRBV6-3 and TRBJ2-1; TCRdb names TRBD2, which stays unverified in the absence of DNA. The source of this sequence is a human donor in good health. Some clones in this sample may be carry-over from other donors' samples. CDR3 sequence reads: CASSYSSGSYNEQFF.